The clone carrying this TCR beta chain was detected many times. Its antigen is as yet unknown. This entry comes from a study of early T cells in non-severe SARS-CoV-2 infection. The wider study: Chains from this unsorted whole-blood bulk RNA could not be paired.

V was shortened by 4 bases and J by 5 bases, with 21 bases between the two germline ends. The CDR3 loop spans 16 amino acids. Germline CDR1 ENHRY, CDR2 SYGVKD. Findings and caveats of the study: Database matching using VDJdb favored anti-spike CD8 responses, with private and CD4 specificities left missing.

Unique molecular identifiers tagged individual cDNA molecules. TCRdb re-derived calls from the 5' RACE reads in MiXCR, one entry per CDR3 protein. The repertoire holds fewer than 60,000 distinct CDR3 sequences, with about 10% as singletons. The source of this sequence is an adult who was a healthcare worker with PCR-confirmed SARS-CoV-2 infection or an uninfected control (not recorded which). Sequencing was performed on whole blood. J is TRBJ2-7 and V is TRBV10-3; a weak D match, TRBD2 (6 bases). The DNA for the CDR3 is TGTGCCATCAGTGCTTTGCGGGACCCCCCTGGGAACGAGCAGTACTTC. This encodes CAISALRDPPGNEQYF.